The text below deals with one T cell receptor beta chain. The data originate from a study of blood T cell repertoires in COVID-19. Whole-study context: Nucleic acid was either cDNA or gDNA, and it came from T cells, B-cell-depleted T cells, or PBMCs.

The CDR3 extends over 14 amino acids. Deletions cut 2 bases from V and 5 bases from J, with 12 bases between. The germline gives CDR1 SEHNR, CDR2 FQNEAQ (reference sequence). The protocol was immunoSEQ multiplex PCR, while the TCRdb copy is restricted to in-frame clones and leaves out a portion. The sample holds 55,000 to 90,000 clones, around 90% seen once. The sequenced sample was peripheral blood. The clonotype comes from a human donor in a cohort sampled during active COVID-19. The chain couples TRBV7-9 to TRBJ2-5, with D possibly TRBD1 on 6 matching bases. As DNA, the CDR3 is TGTGCCAGCAGCTTAAGCAGGGGTTTTGAGACCCAGTACTTC. Its protein is CASSLSRGFETQYF. Supplemented by reference TRBV7-9 and TRBJ2-5, the full variable domain reads DTGVSQNPRHKITKRGQNVTFRCDPISEHNRLYWYRQTLGQGPEFLTYFQNEAQLEKSRLLSDRFSAERPKGSFSTLEIQRTEQGDSAMYLCASSLSRGFETQYFGPGTRLLVL.